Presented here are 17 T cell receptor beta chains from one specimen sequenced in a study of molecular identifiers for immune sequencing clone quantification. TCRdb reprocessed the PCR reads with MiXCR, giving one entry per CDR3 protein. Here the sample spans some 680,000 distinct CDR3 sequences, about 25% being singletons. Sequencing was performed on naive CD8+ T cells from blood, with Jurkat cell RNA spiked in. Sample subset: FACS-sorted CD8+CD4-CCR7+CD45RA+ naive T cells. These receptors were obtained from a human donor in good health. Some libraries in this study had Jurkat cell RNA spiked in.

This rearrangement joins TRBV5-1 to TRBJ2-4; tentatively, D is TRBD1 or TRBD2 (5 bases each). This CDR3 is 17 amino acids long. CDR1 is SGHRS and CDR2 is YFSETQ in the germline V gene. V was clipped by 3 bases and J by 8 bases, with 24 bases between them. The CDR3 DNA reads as TGCGCCAGCAGCTCCCCTATAGCAGGGCCTGCCGGGGACATTCAGTACTTC. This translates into CASSSPIAGPAGDIQYF.

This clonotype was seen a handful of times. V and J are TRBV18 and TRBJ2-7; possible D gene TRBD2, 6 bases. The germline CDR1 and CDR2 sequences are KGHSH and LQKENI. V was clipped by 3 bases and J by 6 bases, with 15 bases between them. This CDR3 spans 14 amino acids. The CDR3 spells CASSPAGSTSEQYF. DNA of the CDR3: TGTGCCAGCTCACCCGCCGGGAGCACCTCCGAGCAGTACTTC.

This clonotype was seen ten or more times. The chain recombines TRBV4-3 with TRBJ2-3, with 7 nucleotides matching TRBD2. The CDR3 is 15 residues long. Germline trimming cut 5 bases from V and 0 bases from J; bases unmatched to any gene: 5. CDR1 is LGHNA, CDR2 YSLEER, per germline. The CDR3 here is CASSRWGGSTDTQYF. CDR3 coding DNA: TGCGCCAGCAGCAGATGGGGGGGTAGCACAGATACGCAGTATTTT.

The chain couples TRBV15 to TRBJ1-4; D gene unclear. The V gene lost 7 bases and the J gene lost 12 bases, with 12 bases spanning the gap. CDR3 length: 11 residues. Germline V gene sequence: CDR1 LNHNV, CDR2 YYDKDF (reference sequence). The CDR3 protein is CATMSGHELFF. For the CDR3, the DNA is TGTGCCACCATGAGCGGGCATGAACTGTTTTTT.

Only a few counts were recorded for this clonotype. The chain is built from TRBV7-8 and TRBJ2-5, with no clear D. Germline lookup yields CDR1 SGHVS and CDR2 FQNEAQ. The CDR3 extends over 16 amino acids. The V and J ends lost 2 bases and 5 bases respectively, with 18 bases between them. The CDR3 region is CASSLTQTHSRETQYF. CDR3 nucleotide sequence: TGTGCCAGCAGCTTAACGCAGACCCACTCCCGGGAGACCCAGTACTTC.

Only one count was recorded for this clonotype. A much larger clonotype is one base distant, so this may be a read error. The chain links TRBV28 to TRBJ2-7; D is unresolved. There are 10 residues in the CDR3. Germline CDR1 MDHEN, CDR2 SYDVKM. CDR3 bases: TGTGCCAGCGCCCACTACGAGCGGTACTTC. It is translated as CASAHYERYF.

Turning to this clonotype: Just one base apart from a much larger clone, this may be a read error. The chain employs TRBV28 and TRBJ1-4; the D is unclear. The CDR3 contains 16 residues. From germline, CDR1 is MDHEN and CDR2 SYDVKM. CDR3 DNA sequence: TGTGCCTGCAGTCCGATTATGGGTGCGGCTAATGAAAAACTGTTTTTT. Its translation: CACSPIMGAANEKLFF.

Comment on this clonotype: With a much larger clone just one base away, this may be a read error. This chain's CDR3 is CASSPAGTSGGLYAQYF. For the CDR3, the DNA is TGTGCCAGCAGCCCAGCCGGGACTAGCGGGGGGCTCTACGCGCAGTACTTC. The J gene is TRBJ2-7, the V gene TRBV7-2, with 15 positions matching TRBD2. The CDR3 contains 17 residues. Per the germline V gene, CDR1 is SGHTA and CDR2 is FQGNSA.

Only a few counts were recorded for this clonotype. The CDR3 DNA follows: TGTGCCAGCAGTGGGACTAGCGCCTACTACGAGCAGTACTTC. This encodes CASSGTSAYYEQYF. The V call is TRBV2, the J call TRBJ2-7; 9 nucleotides line up with TRBD2. Per germline, CDR1 SNHLY and CDR2 FYNNEI. Trimming cost V 4 bases and J 3 bases; bases outside gene matches: 4. The CDR3 runs 14 residues.

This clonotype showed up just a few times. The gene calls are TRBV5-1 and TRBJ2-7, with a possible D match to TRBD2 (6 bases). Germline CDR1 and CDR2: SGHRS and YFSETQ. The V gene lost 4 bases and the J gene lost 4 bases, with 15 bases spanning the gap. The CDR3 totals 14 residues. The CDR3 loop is CASSPRGGKYEQYF. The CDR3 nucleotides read TGCGCCAGCAGCCCCAGAGGAGGGAAATACGAGCAGTACTTC.

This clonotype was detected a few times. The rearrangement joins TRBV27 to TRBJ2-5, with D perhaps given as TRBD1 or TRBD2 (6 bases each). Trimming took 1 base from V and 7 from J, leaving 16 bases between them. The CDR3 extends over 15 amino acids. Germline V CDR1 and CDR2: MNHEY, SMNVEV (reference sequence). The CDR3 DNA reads TGTGCCAGCAGTTTATACAGGGAGGATCGGGTGACCCAGTACTTC. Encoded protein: CASSLYREDRVTQYF.

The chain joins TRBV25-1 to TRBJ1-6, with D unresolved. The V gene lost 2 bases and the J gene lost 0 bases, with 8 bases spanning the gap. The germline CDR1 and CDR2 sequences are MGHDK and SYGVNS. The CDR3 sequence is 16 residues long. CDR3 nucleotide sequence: TGTGCCAGCAGTGAAATCGGGAGCTCCTATAATTCACCCCTCCACTTT. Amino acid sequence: CASSEIGSSYNSPLHF.

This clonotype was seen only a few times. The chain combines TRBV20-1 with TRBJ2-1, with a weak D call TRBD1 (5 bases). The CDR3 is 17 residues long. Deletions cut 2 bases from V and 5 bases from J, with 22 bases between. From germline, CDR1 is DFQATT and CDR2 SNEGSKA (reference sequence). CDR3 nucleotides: TGCAGTGCTAGACCAACCGCTCATGAAGGGGTCAACAATGAGCAGTTCTTC. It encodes CSARPTAHEGVNNEQFF.

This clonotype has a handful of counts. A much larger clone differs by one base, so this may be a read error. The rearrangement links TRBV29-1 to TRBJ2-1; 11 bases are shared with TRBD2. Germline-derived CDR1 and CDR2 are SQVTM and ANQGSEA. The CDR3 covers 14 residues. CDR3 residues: CSVEGLAEYNGQFF. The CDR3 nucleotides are TGCAGCGTTGAGGGACTAGCGGAATACAATGGGCAGTTCTTC.

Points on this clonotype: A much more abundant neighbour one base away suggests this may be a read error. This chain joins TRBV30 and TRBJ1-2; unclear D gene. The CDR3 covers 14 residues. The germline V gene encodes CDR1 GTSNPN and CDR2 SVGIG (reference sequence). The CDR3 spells CAGSYIGRKYGYTF. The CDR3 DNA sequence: TGTGCCGGGAGTTATATTGGTAGAAAGTATGGCTACACCTTC.

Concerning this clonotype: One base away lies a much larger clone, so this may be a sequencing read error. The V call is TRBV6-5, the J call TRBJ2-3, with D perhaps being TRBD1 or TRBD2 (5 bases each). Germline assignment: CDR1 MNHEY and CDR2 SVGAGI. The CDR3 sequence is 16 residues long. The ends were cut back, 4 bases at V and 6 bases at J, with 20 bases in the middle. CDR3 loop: CASSSGKGSHLDTQYF. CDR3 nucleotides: TGTGCCAGCAGTTCCGGGAAGGGGTCACACCTCGATACGCAGTATTTT.

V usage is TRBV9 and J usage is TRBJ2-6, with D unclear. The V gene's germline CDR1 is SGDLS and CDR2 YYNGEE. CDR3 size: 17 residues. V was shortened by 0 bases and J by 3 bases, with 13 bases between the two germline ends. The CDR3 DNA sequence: TGTGCCAGCAGCGTAGATGTAGTCCCGAGTGGGGCCAACGTCCTGACTTTC. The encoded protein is CASSVDVVPSGANVLTF.